This is a list of T cell receptor beta chains from one sample in a study of T cells in Graves' hyperthyroidism and ophthalmopathy. TCRdb analysed the multiplex PCR reads with MiXCR anew, one entry per CDR3 protein. The table records about 360,000 distinct CDR3 sequences, about a sixth of them present only once. The sequenced sample was blood. These receptors were collected from a woman aged 18 to 35 with Graves' hyperthyroidism that later progressed to Graves' ophthalmopathy. Both conserved end residues are part of each CDR3.

V	length	CDR3
TRBV19	14	CASSINRGTGELFF
TRBV6-1	15	CASSETGTGAYEQYF
TRBV5-1	16	CASSSQAGVNTGELFF
TRBV3-1	18	CASSQDYLAGGSGDTQYF
TRBV6-2/TRBV6-3	15	CASSDPGLANYEQYF
TRBV6-1	16	CASREEGILYSSPLHF
TRBV27	15	CASSSDRELNTEAFF
TRBV6-6	14	CASSYPLAGGEQYF
TRBV6-1	17	CASMDPFPGLDKNIQYF
TRBV29-1	13	CSATGFSSYEQYF
TRBV27	14	CASMPGNIHTEAFF
TRBV28	15	CASTKVTSVSYEQYF
TRBV20-1	15	CSARGPAVNQDTQYF
TRBV6-6	14	CASSYRHSNQPQHF
TRBV20-1	16	CSGSPLAGGRYNEQFF
TRBV20-1	16	CSATTGDLDFSYEQYF
TRBV18	16	CASSPNLAGEIGELFF
TRBV28	13	CASSLEGEGIPFF